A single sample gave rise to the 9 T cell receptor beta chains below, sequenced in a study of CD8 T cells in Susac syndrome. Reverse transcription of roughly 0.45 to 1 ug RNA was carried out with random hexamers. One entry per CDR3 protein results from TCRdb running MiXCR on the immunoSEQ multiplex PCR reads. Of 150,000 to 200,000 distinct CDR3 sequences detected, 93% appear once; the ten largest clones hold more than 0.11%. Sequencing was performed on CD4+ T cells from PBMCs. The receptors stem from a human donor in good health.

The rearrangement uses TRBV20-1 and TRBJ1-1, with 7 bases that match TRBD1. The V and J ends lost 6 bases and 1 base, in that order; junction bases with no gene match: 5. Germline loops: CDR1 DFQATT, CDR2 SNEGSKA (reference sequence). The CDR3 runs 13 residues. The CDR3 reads CSAEGQWNTEAFF. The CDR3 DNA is TGCAGTGCCGAGGGACAGTGGAACACTGAAGCTTTCTTT.

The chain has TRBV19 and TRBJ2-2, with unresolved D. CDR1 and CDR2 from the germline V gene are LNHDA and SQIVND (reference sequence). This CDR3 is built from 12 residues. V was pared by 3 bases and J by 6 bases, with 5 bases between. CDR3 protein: CASSMFSGELFF. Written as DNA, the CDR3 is TGTGCCAGTAGTATGTTTTCCGGGGAGCTGTTTTTT.

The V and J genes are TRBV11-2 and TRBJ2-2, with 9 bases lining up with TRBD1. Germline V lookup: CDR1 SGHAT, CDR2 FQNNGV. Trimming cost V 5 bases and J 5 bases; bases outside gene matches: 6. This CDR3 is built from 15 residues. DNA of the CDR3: TGTGCCAGCAGCCTAGGACAGGGGAGTACCGGGGAGCTGTTTTTT. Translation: CASSLGQGSTGELFF.

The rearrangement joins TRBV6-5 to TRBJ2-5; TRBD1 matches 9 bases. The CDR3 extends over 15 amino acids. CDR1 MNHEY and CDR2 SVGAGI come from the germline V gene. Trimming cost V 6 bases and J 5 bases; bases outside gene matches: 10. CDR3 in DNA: TGTGCCAGCAGACCATCCTACAGGGGGCAGGAGACCCAGTACTTC. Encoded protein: CASRPSYRGQETQYF.

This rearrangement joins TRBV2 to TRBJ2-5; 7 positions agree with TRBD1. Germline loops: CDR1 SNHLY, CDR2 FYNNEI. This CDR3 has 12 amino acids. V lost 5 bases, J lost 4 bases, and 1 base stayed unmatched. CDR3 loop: CASSTGVETQYF. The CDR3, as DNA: TGTGCCAGCAGTACAGGGGTAGAGACCCAGTACTTC.

The CDR3 is CATSRDQGPYEQYF. In DNA, the CDR3 is TGTGCCACCAGCAGAGATCAGGGCCCCTACGAGCAGTACTTC. The chain uses TRBV15 and TRBJ2-7; tentatively, D is TRBD1 (5 bases). The CDR3 covers 14 residues. Germline V CDR1 and CDR2: LNHNV, YYDKDF (reference sequence). Trimming removed 0 bases from V and 2 bases from J, with 8 bases in between.

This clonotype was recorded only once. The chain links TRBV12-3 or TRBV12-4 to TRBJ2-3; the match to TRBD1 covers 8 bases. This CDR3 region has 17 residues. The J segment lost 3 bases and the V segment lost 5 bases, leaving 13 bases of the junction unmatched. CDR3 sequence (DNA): TGTGCCAGCAGTCCCCGGACAGGGAGTAAGGGAACAGATACGCAGTATTTT. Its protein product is CASSPRTGSKGTDTQYF.

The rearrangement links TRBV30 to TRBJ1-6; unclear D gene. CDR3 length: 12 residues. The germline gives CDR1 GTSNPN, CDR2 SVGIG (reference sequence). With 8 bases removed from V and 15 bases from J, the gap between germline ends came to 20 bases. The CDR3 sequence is CALSAVSQFLHF. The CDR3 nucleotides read TGTGCCCTCAGTGCGGTCAGTCAGTTCCTCCACTTT.

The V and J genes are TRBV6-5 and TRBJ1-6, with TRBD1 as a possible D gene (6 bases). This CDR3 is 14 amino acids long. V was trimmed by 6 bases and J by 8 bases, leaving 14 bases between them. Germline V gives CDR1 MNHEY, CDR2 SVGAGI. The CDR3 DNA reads TGTGCCAGCAGACCCGGACAGTTGGATTCACCCCTCCACTTT. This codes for CASRPGQLDSPLHF.